The clone carrying this T cell receptor (beta chain) has just a few counts. Other DNA sequences within the sample encode an identical CDR3. Germline lookup yields CDR1 SGHTA and CDR2 FQGTGA. After removal of 3 bases from V and 2 bases from J, the junction contained 1 base not matched to a gene. The CDR3 spans 14 residues. Sequencing used immunoSEQ multiplex PCR; TCRdb keeps in-frame clones, though not all of them. The sample yields tens of thousands of clones, approximately 90% seen once. This entry is derived from a study of T cell changes during pregnancy in multiple sclerosis. The starting material was peripheral blood, obtained in the first trimester of pregnancy. The receptor was derived from a female donor with multiple sclerosis, enrolled in a pregnancy study. V gene TRBV7-3 combines with J gene TRBJ1-1, with TRBD1 matching over 9 bases. CDR3: CASSLTGGNTEAFF. CDR3 nucleotides: TGTGCCAGCAGCTTGACAGGGGGAAACACTGAAGCTTTCTTT.